This is a list of T cell receptor beta chains from one sample in a study of OX40 agonist ivuxolimab in advanced cancers. TCRdb keeps only in-frame clones here, not all; method: immunoSEQ multiplex PCR. Of tens of thousands of clones detected, 86% appear once; the ten largest clones hold 8% to 10%. The sequencing used CD4+ or CD8+ T cells sorted from blood, collected in a trial of the OX40 agonist ivuxolimab. These TCRs come from an adult with an advanced solid tumor such as melanoma, head and neck, liver or kidney cancer. Each CDR3 is given with its conserved first and last residue. A D gene is named only where the DNA matches it firmly. Part of the rows lack a size; the others show once, few, many or a class for expanded clones.

d_call	clone_size	v_call	j_call	cdr3_nt	cdr3_aa
TRBD1	NA	TRBV15	TRBJ2-5	TGTGCCACCAGCAGCCAGGGCTTTCGACAGGGGAGGAAGACCCAGTACTTC	CATSSQGFRQGRKTQYF
TRBD1	NA	TRBV5-4	TRBJ1-1	TGTGCCAGCAGCTTGGGCAGGGGGAGGAACACTGAAGCTTTCTTT	CASSLGRGRNTEAFF
NA	NA	TRBV19	TRBJ1-1	TGTGCCAGTAGTATCGCCGTGAACACTGAAGCTTTCTTT	CASSIAVNTEAFF
NA	NA	TRBV11-3	TRBJ1-4	TGTGCCAGCAGCTTAGGCGTCCACCAGGGCGAAAAACTGTTTTTT	CASSLGVHQGEKLFF
TRBD1	NA	TRBV19	TRBJ1-3	TGTGCCAGTACCTCGGGACAGGGGGCTGGAAACACCATATATTTT	CASTSGQGAGNTIYF
NA	NA	TRBV19	TRBJ1-4	TGTGCCAGTAGTTACACGTTAGTAAGTGAAAAACTGTTTTTT	CASSYTLVSEKLFF
NA	NA	TRBV5-4	TRBJ1-3	TGTGCCAGCAGTTCCTCCGGGCCCAGAATTGGAAACACCATATATTTT	CASSSSGPRIGNTIYF
NA	NA	TRBV27	TRBJ2-3	TGTGCCAGCAGATATAGGGGAACAGATACGCAGTATTTT	CASRYRGTDTQYF
NA	NA	TRBV4-3	TRBJ2-3	TGCGCCAGCAGCGTCCATTCTCCGGGCGGGCCGGGGGATACGCAGTATTTT	CASSVHSPGGPGDTQYF
NA	NA	TRBV5-8	TRBJ2-7	TGTGCCAGCAGCTTGGGGGGCCTGGACGCCTACGAGCAGTACTTC	CASSLGGLDAYEQYF
NA	NA	TRBV27	TRBJ2-5	TGTGCCAGCAGTTTAAACCCGGACAGAGAAGAGACCCAGTACTTC	CASSLNPDREETQYF
NA	NA	TRBV7-8	TRBJ2-1	TGTGCCAGCAGCTTAGACAGGAACAATGAGCAGTTCTTC	CASSLDRNNEQFF
NA	many	TRBV2	TRBJ2-7	TGTGCCAGCTATCGGGGATACGAGCAGTACTTC	CASYRGYEQYF
NA	once	TRBV30	TRBJ1-3	TGTGCCTGGAGTAGTCGGACTGCTGGAAACACCATATATTTT	CAWSSRTAGNTIYF
NA	few	TRBV11-3	TRBJ2-5	TGTGCCAGCAGCCGAGGGGCCCAAGAGACCCAGTACTTC	CASSRGAQETQYF
NA	NA	TRBV28	TRBJ1-3	TGTGCCAGCAGCACACAGGTTGCACTCTCTGGAAACACCATATATTTT	CASSTQVALSGNTIYF
NA	NA	TRBV19	TRBJ1-5	TGTGCCAGTACCCAGGGCGTGGGGCCCCAGCATTTT	CASTQGVGPQHF
NA	NA	TRBV9	TRBJ2-2	TGTGCCAGCAGCGTGAACCCCACCGGGGAGCTGTTTTTT	CASSVNPTGELFF
NA	NA	TRBV19	TRBJ1-1	TGTGCCAGTGTAAGACGGATTGAAGCTTTCTTT	CASVRRIEAFF
TRBD2	NA	TRBV15	TRBJ2-7	TGTGCCACCAGCAGAGAGCTAGCGGGGGGCGAGCAGTACTTC	CATSRELAGGEQYF
NA	few	TRBV6-1	TRBJ2-7	TGTGCCAGCAGGACGGGGGGCCCGTCTTACGAGCAGTACTTC	CASRTGGPSYEQYF
TRBD1	NA	TRBV11-3	TRBJ2-7	TGTGCCAGCAGCCCAGGACAGGGGTGGCGTGAGCAGTACTTC	CASSPGQGWREQYF
NA	NA	TRBV4-3	TRBJ1-2	TGCGCCAGCAGCCAAGATGACAGTTCCCGCTATGGCTACACCTTC	CASSQDDSSRYGYTF
TRBD1	NA	TRBV18	TRBJ2-3	TGTGCCAGCTCCTCCGGGACAGGGTCGACAGATACGCAGTATTTT	CASSSGTGSTDTQYF
TRBD2	NA	TRBV7-9	TRBJ2-5	TGTGCCAGCAGTTCGGGAGCGGGGGGAGAGACCCAGTACTTC	CASSSGAGGETQYF
NA	NA	TRBV7-3	TRBJ2-7	TGTGCCAGCAGCCGAAGCAGGGCCTCCGAGCAGTACTTC	CASSRSRASEQYF
NA	once	TRBV19	TRBJ2-2	TGTGCCAGTAGTAGACTCGACAGCCTGAACACCGGGGAGCTGTTTTTT	CASSRLDSLNTGELFF
NA	NA	TRBV18	TRBJ2-3	TGTGCCAGCTCACCGGGACAACAAGTCACAGATACGCAGTATTTT	CASSPGQQVTDTQYF
NA	once	TRBV5-4	TRBJ1-4	TGTGCCAGCAGCTTGGGGGTTGGGCGAGAGGAAAAACTGTTTTTT	CASSLGVGREEKLFF
NA	NA	TRBV5-4	TRBJ1-4	TGTGCCAGCAATAGGGGTACGGGCGCAACTAATGAAAAACTGTTTTTT	CASNRGTGATNEKLFF
NA	NA	TRBV7-3	TRBJ2-3	TGTGCCAGCAGCTTAGGATTAAGGAAGCCAGATACGCAGTATTTT	CASSLGLRKPDTQYF
NA	NA	TRBV25-1	TRBJ1-5	TGTGCCAGCAACATAAACGATCAGCCCCAGCATTTT	CASNINDQPQHF
NA	NA	TRBV2	TRBJ1-1	TGTGCCAGCGGGAGTCGGAGAACTGAAGCTTTCTTT	CASGSRRTEAFF
NA	NA	TRBV28	TRBJ1-2	TGTGCCAGCAGTTTACTGCAGGCCAAGGGTGGCTATGGCTACACCTTC	CASSLLQAKGGYGYTF
NA	NA	TRBV19	TRBJ2-4	TGTGCCAGTATTGGATATTACCGGGACAAAAAAAACATTCAGTACTTC	CASIGYYRDKKNIQYF
NA	NA	TRBV7-3	TRBJ2-1	TGTGCCAGCAGTTCGGGACTCACAAGTGAGCAGTTCTTC	CASSSGLTSEQFF
NA	NA	TRBV4-3	TRBJ1-1	TGCGCCAGCGGGGAGAGAGCGGGTAAGGCCACTGAAGCTTTCTTT	CASGERAGKATEAFF
TRBD1	NA	TRBV28	TRBJ1-5	TGTGCCAGCAGACGGGACAGGGGCAATCAGCCCCAGCATTTT	CASRRDRGNQPQHF
TRBD1	NA	TRBV2	TRBJ2-5	TGTGCCAGCAGGGAGACAGGGTACCAAGAGACCCAGTACTTC	CASRETGYQETQYF
NA	NA	TRBV4-2	TRBJ1-6	TGTGCCAGCAGCTTTGGCCAGGACTATAATTCACCCCTCCACTTT	CASSFGQDYNSPLHF
NA	NA	TRBV2	TRBJ2-3	TGTGCCAGCAGTTACCGAGGGGATACGCAGTATTTT	CASSYRGDTQYF
TRBD1	NA	TRBV6-5	TRBJ1-6	TGTGCCAGCAGCTCGGGGACAGGGAGGTCGTCACCCCTCCACTTT	CASSSGTGRSSPLHF
TRBD1	once	TRBV5-1	TRBJ1-2	TGCGCCAGCAGCTTGGCTCGGACAGGGGTTAATGGCTACACCTTC	CASSLARTGVNGYTF
TRBD2	NA	TRBV9	TRBJ2-3	TGTGCCAGCAGCGTAGCGGGACTAGCGGGACCCACAGATACGCAGTATTTT	CASSVAGLAGPTDTQYF
TRBD1	NA	TRBV28	TRBJ1-5	TGTGCCAGCAGTCCTCTGGGACAGGGGTATCAGCCCCAGCATTTT	CASSPLGQGYQPQHF
NA	NA	TRBV18	TRBJ2-7	TGTGCCAGCTCACCCGCCTTTAGCTACGAGCAGTACTTC	CASSPAFSYEQYF
TRBD1	NA	TRBV11-2	TRBJ2-7	TGTGCCGCCCGGGACAGCTCCTACGAGCAGTACTTC	CAARDSSYEQYF
NA	NA	TRBV5-6	TRBJ1-4	TGTGCCAGCAGCTTGGTAGGGGGAGTCGGGCCTGTTGAAAAACTGTTTTTT	CASSLVGGVGPVEKLFF
NA	NA	TRBV7-2	TRBJ1-2	TGTGCCAGCAGCTCAGGGTTAGACGGCTATGGCTACACCTTC	CASSSGLDGYGYTF